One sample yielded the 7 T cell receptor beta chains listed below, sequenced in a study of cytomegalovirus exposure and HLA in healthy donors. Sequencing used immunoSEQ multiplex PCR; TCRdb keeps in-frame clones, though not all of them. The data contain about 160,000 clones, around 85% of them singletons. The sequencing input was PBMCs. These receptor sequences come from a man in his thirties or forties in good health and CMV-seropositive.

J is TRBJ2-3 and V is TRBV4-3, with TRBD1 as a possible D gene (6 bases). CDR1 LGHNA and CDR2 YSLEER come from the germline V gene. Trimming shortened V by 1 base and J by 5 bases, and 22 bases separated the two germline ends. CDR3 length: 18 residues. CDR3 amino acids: CASSQAGSQGLYRDTQYF. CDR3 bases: TGCGCCAGCAGCCAAGCTGGGTCGCAGGGGCTTTATAGAGATACGCAGTATTTT.

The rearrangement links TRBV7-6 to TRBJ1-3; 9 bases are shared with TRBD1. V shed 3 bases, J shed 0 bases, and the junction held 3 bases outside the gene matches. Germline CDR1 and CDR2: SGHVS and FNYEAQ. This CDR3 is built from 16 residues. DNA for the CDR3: TGTGCCAGCAGCTTCTCACAGGGGGCCTCTGGAAACACCATATATTTT. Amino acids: CASSFSQGASGNTIYF.

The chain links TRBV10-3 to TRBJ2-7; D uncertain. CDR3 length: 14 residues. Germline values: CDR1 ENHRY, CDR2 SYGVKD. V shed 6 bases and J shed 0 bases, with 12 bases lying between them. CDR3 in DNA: TGTGCCATCAGAGAAAACAGATACTCCTACGAGCAGTACTTC. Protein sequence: CAIRENRYSYEQYF.

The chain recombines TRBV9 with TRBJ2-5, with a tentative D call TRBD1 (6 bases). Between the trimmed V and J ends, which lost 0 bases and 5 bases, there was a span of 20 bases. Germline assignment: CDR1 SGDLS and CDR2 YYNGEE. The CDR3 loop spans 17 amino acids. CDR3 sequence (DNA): TGTGCCAGCAGCGTAGAAGTTTGTCAGGGGTGGGGCGAGACCCAGTACTTC. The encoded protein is CASSVEVCQGWGETQYF.

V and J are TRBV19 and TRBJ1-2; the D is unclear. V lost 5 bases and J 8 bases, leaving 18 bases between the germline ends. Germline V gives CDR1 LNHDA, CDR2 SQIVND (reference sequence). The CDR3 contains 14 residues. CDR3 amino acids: CASSFFTVSTGYTF. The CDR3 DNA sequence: TGTGCCAGTAGTTTCTTCACGGTTTCAACCGGCTACACCTTC.

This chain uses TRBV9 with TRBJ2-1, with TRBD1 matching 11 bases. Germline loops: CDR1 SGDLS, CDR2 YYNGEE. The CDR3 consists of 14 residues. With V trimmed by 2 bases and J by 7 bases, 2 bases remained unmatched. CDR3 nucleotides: TGTGCCAGCAGCGTTTGGGACAGGGGGAATGAGCAGTTCTTC. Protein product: CASSVWDRGNEQFF.

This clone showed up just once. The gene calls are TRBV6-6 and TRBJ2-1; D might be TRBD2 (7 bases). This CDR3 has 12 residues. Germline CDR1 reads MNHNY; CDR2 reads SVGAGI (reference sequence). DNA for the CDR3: TGTGCGGGGGGGGGCGGCTACAATGAGCAGTTCTTC. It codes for CAGGGGYNEQFF.